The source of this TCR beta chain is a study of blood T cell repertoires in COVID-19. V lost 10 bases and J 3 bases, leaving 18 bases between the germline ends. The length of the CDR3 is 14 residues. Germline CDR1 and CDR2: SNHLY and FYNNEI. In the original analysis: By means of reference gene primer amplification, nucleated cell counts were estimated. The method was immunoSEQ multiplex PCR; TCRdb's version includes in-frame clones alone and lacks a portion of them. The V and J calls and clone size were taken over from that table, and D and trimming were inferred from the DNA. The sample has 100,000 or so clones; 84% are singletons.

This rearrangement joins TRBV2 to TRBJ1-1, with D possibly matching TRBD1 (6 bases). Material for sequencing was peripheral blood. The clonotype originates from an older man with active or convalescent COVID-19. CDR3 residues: CATSYGQQYTEAFF. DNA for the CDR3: TGTGCCACCTCGTACGGACAGCAGTACACTGAAGCTTTCTTT. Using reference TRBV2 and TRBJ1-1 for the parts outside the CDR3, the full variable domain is EPEVTQTPSHQVTQMGQEVILRCVPISNHLYFYWYRQILGQKVEFLVSFYNNEISEKSEIFDDQFSVERPDGSNFTLKIRSTKLEDSAMYFCATSYGQQYTEAFFGQGTRLTVV.